This T cell receptor (beta chain) was identified in a study of cytomegalovirus exposure and HLA in healthy donors. With 60 Vbeta and 13 Jbeta primers, the PCR was carried out. The data were produced by immunoSEQ multiplex PCR, yet TCRdb's version contains in-frame clones alone and is incomplete. The sample shows approximately 170,000 clones, around four fifths of them seen only once. At sampling all donors were nominally healthy, likely with unrecorded immune exposures. Germline loops: CDR1 SGHKS, CDR2 YYEKEE (reference sequence). The CDR3 sequence is 14 residues long. The V gene lost 4 bases and the J gene lost 5 bases, with 10 bases spanning the gap.

The receptor was derived from a male donor in good health and CMV-seropositive. The chain uses TRBV5-5 and TRBJ1-6; D might be TRBD1 (5 bases). The sequencing input was PBMCs. The CDR3: CASSLGRDNSPLHF. DNA for the CDR3: TGTGCCAGCAGCCTGGGACGGGATAATTCACCCCTCCACTTT. Full variable domain (outside the CDR3, taken from reference TRBV5-5 and TRBJ1-6): DAGVTQSPTHLIKTRGQQVTLRCSPISGHKSVSWYQQVLGQGPQFIFQYYEKEERGRGNFPDRFSARQFPNYSSELNVNALLLGDSALYLCASSLGRDNSPLHFGNGTRLTVT.